Listed here is a single TCR beta chain. Its antigen is still unknown. Clones were read by immunoSEQ multiplex PCR, and TCRdb kept only the in-frame ones, dropping some. The sample yields about 25,000 clones, roughly 80% seen once. The data were taken from a study of lymphopenia after photon versus proton radiotherapy. Study-wide findings and caveats: Post-nadir diversity loss with photons came from oligoclonal expansion, particularly CD8+ Temra cells.

This TCR was sampled from a woman between 50 and 59 years old with pancreatic cancer. The material was peripheral blood, obtained from a patient treated with photon-based radiotherapy.

CDR3 residues: CASSLPPREGTDTQYF. The CDR3 DNA is TGTGCCAGCAGCTTACCACCCAGGGAGGGGACAGATACGCAGTATTTT. The chain carries TRBV11-2 and TRBJ2-3; TRBD2 matches at 7 bases. This CDR3 is built from 16 residues. Germline trimming cut 2 bases from V and 3 bases from J; bases unmatched to any gene: 8. The germline V gene encodes CDR1 SGHAT and CDR2 FQNNGV.